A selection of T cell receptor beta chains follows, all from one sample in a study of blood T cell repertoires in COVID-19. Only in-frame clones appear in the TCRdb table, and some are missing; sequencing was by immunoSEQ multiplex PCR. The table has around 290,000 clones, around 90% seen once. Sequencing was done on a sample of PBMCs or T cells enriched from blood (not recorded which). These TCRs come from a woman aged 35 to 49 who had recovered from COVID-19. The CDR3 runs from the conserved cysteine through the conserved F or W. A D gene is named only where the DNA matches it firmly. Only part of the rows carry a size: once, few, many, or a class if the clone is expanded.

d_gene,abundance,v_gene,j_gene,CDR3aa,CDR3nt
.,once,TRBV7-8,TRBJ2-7,CASSLEQGLRYEQYF,TGTGCCAGCAGCTTAGAGCAGGGGCTTCGCTACGAGCAGTACTTC
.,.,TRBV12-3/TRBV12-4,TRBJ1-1,CASRLRRTEAFF,TGTGCCAGCAGGTTGAGGAGGACTGAAGCTTTCTTT
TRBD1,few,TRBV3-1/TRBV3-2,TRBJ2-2,CASSYGQAVTGELFF,TGTGCCAGCAGCTACGGACAGGCCGTCACCGGGGAGCTGTTTTTT
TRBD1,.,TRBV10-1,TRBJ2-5,CASSEWTGGIGETQYF,TGCGCCAGCAGTGAGTGGACAGGGGGGATAGGAGAGACCCAGTACTTC
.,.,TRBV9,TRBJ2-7,CASSPEEGRGPSYEQYF,TGTGCCAGCAGCCCAGAAGAGGGGCGGGGGCCCTCCTACGAGCAGTACTTC
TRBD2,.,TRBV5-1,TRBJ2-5,CASSPKGLAGLGETQYF,TGCGCCAGCAGCCCTAAGGGACTAGCGGGACTTGGAGAGACCCAGTACTTC
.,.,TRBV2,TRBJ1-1,CASSESRGYTEAFF,TGTGCCAGCAGTGAGTCCAGAGGGTACACTGAAGCTTTCTTT
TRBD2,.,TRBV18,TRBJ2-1,CASSPTTSGRNDNEQFF,TGTGCCAGCTCACCGACAACTAGCGGGAGAAACGACAATGAGCAGTTCTTC
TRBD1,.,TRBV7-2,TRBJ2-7,CASSAGTGVYEQYF,TGTGCCAGCAGCGCCGGGACAGGGGTGTACGAGCAGTACTTC
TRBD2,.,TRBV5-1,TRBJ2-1,CASSLVTSGRNEQFF,TGCGCCAGCAGCTTAGTGACTAGCGGCCGCAATGAGCAGTTCTTC
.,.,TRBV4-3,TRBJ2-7,CASSQEVAVSSYEQYF,TGCGCCAGCAGCCAAGAGGTAGCGGTGAGCTCCTACGAGCAGTACTTC
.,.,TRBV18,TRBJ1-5,CASSPSVAVSNQPQHF,TGTGCCAGCTCACCCTCCGTGGCTGTGAGCAATCAGCCCCAGCATTTT
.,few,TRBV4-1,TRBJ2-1,CASSHVLRELSYNEQFF,TGCGCCAGCAGCCATGTCCTCCGGGAGCTCTCCTACAATGAGCAGTTCTTC
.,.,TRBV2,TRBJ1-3,CASSRQVNSGNTIYF,TGTGCCAGCAGCCGACAGGTCAACTCTGGAAACACCATATATTTT
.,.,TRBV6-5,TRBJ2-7,CASSNSPQVVYEQYF,TGTGCCAGCAGTAACAGTCCTCAAGTTGTCTACGAGCAGTACTTC
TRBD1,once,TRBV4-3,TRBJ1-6,CASSRVSTGYNSPLHF,TGCGCCAGCAGCCGAGTCTCGACAGGGTATAATTCACCCCTCCACTTT
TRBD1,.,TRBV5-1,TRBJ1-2,CASSRDRGDRGYTF,TGCGCCAGCAGCCGCGACAGGGGGGACCGAGGCTACACCTTC
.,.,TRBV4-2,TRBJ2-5,CASSQETLSETQYF,TGTGCCAGCAGCCAAGAAACCCTATCGGAGACCCAGTACTTC
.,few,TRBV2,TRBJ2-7,CASSWSSSYEQYF,TGTGCCAGCAGCTGGTCGAGCTCCTACGAGCAGTACTTC
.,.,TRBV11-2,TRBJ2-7,CASSLDRPDYLGNEQYF,TGTGCCAGCAGCTTAGATAGGCCCGACTATCTGGGGAACGAGCAGTACTTC
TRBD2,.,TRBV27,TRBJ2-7,CASIGTSGYEQYF,TGTGCCAGCATCGGGACTAGCGGCTACGAGCAGTACTTC
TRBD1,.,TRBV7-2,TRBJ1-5,CASSLRQGPSNQPQHF,TGTGCCAGCAGCCTACGACAGGGGCCCAGCAATCAGCCCCAGCATTTT
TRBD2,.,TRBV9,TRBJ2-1,CASSSGRASYNEQFF,TGTGCCAGCAGTAGCGGGAGGGCCTCCTACAATGAGCAGTTCTTC
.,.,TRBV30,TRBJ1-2,CAWSRTALTYGYTF,TGTGCCTGGAGTAGGACAGCGCTTACCTATGGCTACACCTTC
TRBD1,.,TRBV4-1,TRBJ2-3,CASSHFDRDRERGTQYF,TGCGCCAGCAGCCACTTTGACCGGGACAGGGAAAGAGGTACGCAGTATTTT
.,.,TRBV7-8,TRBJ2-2,CASSLESRVNTGELFF,TGTGCCAGCAGCTTAGAATCCAGGGTGAACACCGGGGAGCTGTTTTTT
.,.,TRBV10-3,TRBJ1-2,CAISEQGFNGYTF,TGTGCCATCAGTGAGCAGGGGTTTAATGGCTACACCTTC
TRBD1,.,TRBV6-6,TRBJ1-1,CASSPGQGTEAFF,TGTGCCAGCAGCCCTGGACAGGGGACTGAAGCTTTCTTT
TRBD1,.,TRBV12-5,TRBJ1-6,CASGLTRDRGNSPLHF,TGTGCTAGTGGTTTGACCCGGGACAGGGGAAATTCACCCCTCCACTTT
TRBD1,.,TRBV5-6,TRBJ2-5,CASSLATGSQETQYF,TGTGCCAGCAGCTTGGCGACAGGGAGTCAAGAGACCCAGTACTTC
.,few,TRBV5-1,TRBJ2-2,CASRSTENTGELFF,TGCGCCAGCAGATCGACTGAGAACACCGGGGAGCTGTTTTTT
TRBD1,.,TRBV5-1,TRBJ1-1,CASRRTGGVDTEAFF,TGCGCCAGCCGCAGGACAGGGGGCGTTGACACTGAAGCTTTCTTT
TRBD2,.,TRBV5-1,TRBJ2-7,CASSFGLAEPYEQYF,TGCGCCAGCAGCTTTGGACTAGCGGAGCCCTACGAGCAGTACTTC
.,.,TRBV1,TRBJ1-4,CTSSQAEQGEKGKLFF,TGCACCAGCAGCCAAGCCGAACAGGGGGAGAAGGGAAAACTGTTTTTT
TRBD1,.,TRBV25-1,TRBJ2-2,CATRQGAGVGELFF,TGTGCCACCAGACAGGGGGCGGGGGTCGGGGAGCTGTTTTTT
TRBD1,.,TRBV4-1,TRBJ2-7,CASSQTLGWATGFYEQYF,TGCGCCAGCAGCCAAACCTTAGGGTGGGCGACAGGGTTCTACGAGCAGTACTTC
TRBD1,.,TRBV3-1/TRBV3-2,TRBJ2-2,CASSSGGAGPGELFF,TGTGCCAGCAGCTCAGGGGGCGCGGGGCCCGGGGAGCTGTTTTTT
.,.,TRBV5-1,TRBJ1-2,CASSLVPGNVGYTF,TGCGCCAGCAGCTTGGTGCCCGGGAATGTCGGCTACACCTTC
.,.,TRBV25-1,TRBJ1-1,CASSRPPDTEAFF,TGTGCCAGCAGTCGTCCCCCGGACACTGAAGCTTTCTTT
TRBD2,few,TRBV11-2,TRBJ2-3,CASSSGLAGTDTQYF,TGTGCCAGCAGCTCGGGACTAGCGGGCACAGATACGCAGTATTTT
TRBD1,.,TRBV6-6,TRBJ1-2,CASTYPGQGYYGYTF,TGTGCCAGCACCTATCCCGGACAGGGGTACTATGGCTACACCTTC
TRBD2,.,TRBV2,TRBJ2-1,CASMSGSNNEQFF,TGTGCCAGCATGAGCGGGAGCAACAATGAGCAGTTCTTC
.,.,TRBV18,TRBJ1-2,CASSSAGTNYGYTF,TGTGCCAGCTCGTCTGCCGGGACAAACTATGGCTACACCTTC
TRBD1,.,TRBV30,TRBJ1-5,CAWNRGSQPQHF,TGTGCCTGGAACAGGGGGTCGCAGCCCCAGCATTTT
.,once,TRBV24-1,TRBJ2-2,CATSDRGAGNTGELFF,TGTGCCACCAGTGATCGGGGGGCGGGGAACACCGGGGAGCTGTTTTTT
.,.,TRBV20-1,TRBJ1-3,CSASPTGGWGNTIYF,TGCAGTGCTAGTCCGACCGGGGGTTGGGGAAACACCATATATTTT
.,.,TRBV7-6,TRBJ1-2,CASSFSEGGRYGYTF,TGTGCCAGCAGCTTCTCCGAGGGCGGACGCTATGGCTACACCTTC
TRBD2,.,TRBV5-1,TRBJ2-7,CASSLAGYLGGYEQYF,TGCGCCAGCAGCTTGGCAGGGTACCTGGGAGGGTACGAGCAGTACTTC
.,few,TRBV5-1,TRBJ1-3,CASSLTGPSAGNTIYF,TGCGCCAGCAGCTTGACAGGGCCTTCAGCTGGAAACACCATATATTTT
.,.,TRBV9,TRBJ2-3,CASTRGGADTQYF,TGTGCCAGCACCAGGGGTGGCGCAGATACGCAGTATTTT
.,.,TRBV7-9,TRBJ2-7,CASSREGGATYEQYF,TGTGCCAGCAGCCGCGAGGGGGGGGCTACCTACGAGCAGTACTTC
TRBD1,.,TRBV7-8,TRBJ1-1,CASSLAWDSFTEAFF,TGTGCCAGCAGCTTAGCGTGGGACAGCTTCACTGAAGCTTTCTTT
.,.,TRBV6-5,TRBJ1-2,CASSYRGYGYTF,TGTGCCAGCAGTTACAGGGGGTATGGCTACACCTTC
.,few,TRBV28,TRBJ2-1,CASSGLRGRNEQFF,TGTGCCAGCAGTGGCCTCCGGGGGAGGAATGAGCAGTTCTTC